Listed below are T cell receptor beta chains from one sample, sequenced in a study of beta chain features in type 1 diabetes. Using immunoSEQ multiplex PCR, the repertoire was profiled, and TCRdb retains in-frame clones only, with some absent. The sample carries approximately 470,000 clones, about 32% recorded once. Sequencing used naive CD4+ T cells from blood. These TCRs come from a man aged 18 to 35 in good health. Both conserved end residues are part of each CDR3. Fields, in order: D gene, CDR3 length, J gene, clone size, V gene, CDR3 DNA, CDR3 protein. A D gene is named only where the DNA matches it firmly. Where a row states a size, it is once, few, many or the class of an expanded clone; other rows omit it.

D: .; length: 15; J: TRBJ1-3; size: .; V: TRBV10-3; DNA: TGTGCCATCAGTGAGCACGGCTCTTCTGGAAACACCATATATTTT; CDR3: CAISEHGSSGNTIYF
D: TRBD1; length: 13; J: TRBJ2-7; size: few; V: TRBV7-9; DNA: TGTGCCAGCGGAGACAGGGCCCTCGGCGAGCAGTACTTC; CDR3: CASGDRALGEQYF
D: .; length: 13; J: TRBJ2-5; size: .; V: TRBV5-6; DNA: TGTGCCAGCAGCGATCAGGGCCAAGAGACCCAGTACTTC; CDR3: CASSDQGQETQYF
D: .; length: 15; J: TRBJ2-7; size: .; V: TRBV29-1; DNA: TGCAGCGTTGGAGGTCGTCAGGGACCCTCCTACGAGCAGTACTTC; CDR3: CSVGGRQGPSYEQYF
D: .; length: 14; J: TRBJ2-1; size: .; V: TRBV30; DNA: TGTGCCTGGGGAGGGACAGCAAACTACAATGAGCAGTTCTTC; CDR3: CAWGGTANYNEQFF
D: .; length: 14; J: TRBJ2-1; size: few; V: TRBV28; DNA: TGTGCCAGCAGTTTTAACAGCGGATACAATGAGCAGTTCTTC; CDR3: CASSFNSGYNEQFF
D: .; length: 11; J: TRBJ2-5; size: few; V: TRBV19; DNA: TGTGCCAGTAGCGCGGGCGGGACCCAGTACTTC; CDR3: CASSAGGTQYF
D: .; length: 12; J: TRBJ2-1; size: few; V: TRBV2; DNA: TGTGCCAGCGGGCGGGGAACGAATGAGCAGTTCTTC; CDR3: CASGRGTNEQFF
D: .; length: 13; J: TRBJ2-1; size: .; V: TRBV25-1; DNA: TGTGCCAGCAGTGAATTCGGAGATAGTGAGCAGTTCTTC; CDR3: CASSEFGDSEQFF
D: .; length: 17; J: TRBJ2-1; size: few; V: TRBV4-2; DNA: TGTGCCAGCAGCCAGGGGATGCGTACCGGGTCCTACAATGAGCAGTTCTTC; CDR3: CASSQGMRTGSYNEQFF
D: .; length: 15; J: TRBJ2-3; size: few; V: TRBV5-1; DNA: TGCGCCAGCAGCTTGGGGGACTTCACCCAGGATACGCAGTATTTT; CDR3: CASSLGDFTQDTQYF
D: TRBD2; length: 15; J: TRBJ2-7; size: .; V: TRBV29-1; DNA: TGCAGCGTCGGACTAGCGGGAGTTCGGGCCTACGAGCAGTACTTC; CDR3: CSVGLAGVRAYEQYF
D: .; length: 14; J: TRBJ2-1; size: .; V: TRBV15; DNA: TGTGCCACCAGCAAGGGTCTCCAGGTCGATGAGCAGTTCTTC; CDR3: CATSKGLQVDEQFF
D: TRBD1; length: 14; J: TRBJ1-5; size: .; V: TRBV10-3; DNA: TGTGCCATCAGTGATACAGGGGGCGGTCAGCCCCAGCATTTT; CDR3: CAISDTGGGQPQHF
D: .; length: 13; J: TRBJ2-5; size: once; V: TRBV2; DNA: TGTGCCAGCAGGAGGCTCTGGGGAGAGACCCAGTACTTC; CDR3: CASRRLWGETQYF
D: .; length: 13; J: TRBJ2-7; size: .; V: TRBV25-1; DNA: TGTGCCAGCAGTTGGGGCAGGGCCTACGAGCAGTACTTC; CDR3: CASSWGRAYEQYF
D: TRBD2; length: 16; J: TRBJ2-5; size: .; V: TRBV4-1; DNA: TGCGCCAGCAGCCCGGGACTAGCGGGAGCGCGAGAGACCCAGTACTTC; CDR3: CASSPGLAGARETQYF
D: .; length: 17; J: TRBJ2-3; size: .; V: TRBV15; DNA: TGTGCCACCAGCAGCCCCCGGAAGCAGGGGAGCACAGATACGCAGTATTTT; CDR3: CATSSPRKQGSTDTQYF
D: .; length: 15; J: TRBJ2-7; size: .; V: TRBV7-2; DNA: TGTGCCAGCAGCTTGACCGGGACGGTCTCCTACGAGCAGTACTTC; CDR3: CASSLTGTVSYEQYF
D: .; length: 14; J: TRBJ2-3; size: few; V: TRBV2; DNA: TGTGCCAGCGGGGGAGGTCCCGGGGCGGATACGCAGTATTTT; CDR3: CASGGGPGADTQYF
D: .; length: 15; J: TRBJ2-6; size: few; V: TRBV6-1; DNA: TGTGCCAGCAGTGAATTGGGGACGGGGGCCAACGTCCTGACTTTC; CDR3: CASSELGTGANVLTF
D: TRBD2; length: 14; J: TRBJ2-2; size: .; V: TRBV30; DNA: TGTGCCTGGAGAGATAGCGGGGGCACCGGGGAGCTGTTTTTT; CDR3: CAWRDSGGTGELFF
D: .; length: 15; J: TRBJ2-3; size: .; V: TRBV11-2; DNA: TGTGCCAGCAGCCCGTCGCAGGGCTTCACAGATACGCAGTATTTT; CDR3: CASSPSQGFTDTQYF
D: TRBD1; length: 17; J: TRBJ2-7; size: few; V: TRBV9; DNA: TGTGCCAGCAGCGTAGGGGTGGGGGACAGGAGCTCCTACGAGCAGTACTTC; CDR3: CASSVGVGDRSSYEQYF
D: .; length: 14; J: TRBJ2-7; size: few; V: TRBV18; DNA: TGTGCCAGCTCACCGACCGGGACTGCCGTTCGGCAGTACTTC; CDR3: CASSPTGTAVRQYF
D: .; length: 17; J: TRBJ2-3; size: .; V: TRBV7-9; DNA: TGTGCCAGCAGCTTAGATCGCGTGGGCGGGAGCACAGATACGCAGTATTTT; CDR3: CASSLDRVGGSTDTQYF
D: .; length: 14; J: TRBJ1-5; size: .; V: TRBV15; DNA: TGTGCCACCAGCGGGGACCGGGGCAATCAGCCCCAGCATTTT; CDR3: CATSGDRGNQPQHF
D: .; length: 15; J: TRBJ2-5; size: .; V: TRBV2; DNA: TGTGCCAGCAGTGAATGGGGCCCGGGGGAAGAGACCCAGTACTTC; CDR3: CASSEWGPGEETQYF
D: TRBD2; length: 14; J: TRBJ2-7; size: .; V: TRBV28; DNA: TGTGCCAGCAGTTTTATCAGCGGGAGCTACGAGCAGTACTTC; CDR3: CASSFISGSYEQYF
D: .; length: 12; J: TRBJ1-2; size: few; V: TRBV13; DNA: TGTGCCAGCAGCCGCACTCTCTATGGCTACACCTTC; CDR3: CASSRTLYGYTF
D: TRBD1; length: 15; J: TRBJ2-1; size: .; V: TRBV30; DNA: TGTGCCTGGAGGGTGACAGGGAGTCCCTACAATGAGCAGTTCTTC; CDR3: CAWRVTGSPYNEQFF
D: TRBD2; length: 14; J: TRBJ2-1; size: few; V: TRBV5-4; DNA: TGTGCCAGCAGCAGGGCTAGCGGGAGCGATGAGCAGTTCTTC; CDR3: CASSRASGSDEQFF
D: .; length: 14; J: TRBJ2-1; size: .; V: TRBV4-2; DNA: TGTGCCAGCAGCCAAGGCGAGATTTACAATGAGCAGTTCTTC; CDR3: CASSQGEIYNEQFF
D: TRBD2; length: 13; J: TRBJ2-1; size: .; V: TRBV30; DNA: TGTGCCCGGCTAGCGGGAGCCTACAATGAGCAGTTCTTC; CDR3: CARLAGAYNEQFF
D: .; length: 12; J: TRBJ1-1; size: .; V: TRBV6-5; DNA: TGTGCCAGCAGCCGAATGAACACTGAAGCTTTCTTT; CDR3: CASSRMNTEAFF
D: TRBD1; length: 14; J: TRBJ2-7; size: .; V: TRBV2; DNA: TGTGCCAGCACGATCCGGGACAGAGCCTACGAGCAGTACTTC; CDR3: CASTIRDRAYEQYF
D: .; length: 11; J: TRBJ1-4; size: .; V: TRBV29-1; DNA: TGCAGCACCGGGGAGGGTGAAAAACTGTTTTTT; CDR3: CSTGEGEKLFF
D: TRBD1; length: 15; J: TRBJ2-1; size: few; V: TRBV30; DNA: TGTGCCTGGAGTGTGAGAACAGGGGGCGGGAATGAGCAGTTCTTC; CDR3: CAWSVRTGGGNEQFF
D: TRBD2; length: 17; J: TRBJ2-1; size: .; V: TRBV7-8; DNA: TGTGCCAGCAACCACCCCTACGTGAGCGGGAGTCTTGCTGAGCAGTTCTTC; CDR3: CASNHPYVSGSLAEQFF
D: .; length: 13; J: TRBJ2-5; size: .; V: TRBV29-1; DNA: TGCAGCGCGAGAGCGGGCGTACAAGAGACCCAGTACTTC; CDR3: CSARAGVQETQYF
D: TRBD1; length: 13; J: TRBJ1-1; size: .; V: TRBV10-3; DNA: TGTGCCATCAGTGATCAGGGGGACACTGAAGCTTTCTTT; CDR3: CAISDQGDTEAFF
D: TRBD2; length: 13; J: TRBJ2-1; size: .; V: TRBV9; DNA: TGTGCCAGCAGCGTATTCGTAGCGGGAGAGCAGTTCTTC; CDR3: CASSVFVAGEQFF
D: TRBD1; length: 14; J: TRBJ2-5; size: .; V: TRBV7-2; DNA: TGTGCCAGCAGCCTCGTGACAGGGCAAGAGACCCAGTACTTC; CDR3: CASSLVTGQETQYF
D: .; length: 16; J: TRBJ2-5; size: few; V: TRBV7-9; DNA: TGTGCCAGCAGCTTAGGGCGCCCTACTCTAGGCGAGACCCAGTACTTC; CDR3: CASSLGRPTLGETQYF
D: .; length: 14; J: TRBJ2-3; size: few; V: TRBV7-6; DNA: TGTGCCAGCAGCTTAGAAGAAGCCACAGATACGCAGTATTTT; CDR3: CASSLEEATDTQYF
D: .; length: 14; J: TRBJ2-3; size: .; V: TRBV9; DNA: TGTGCCAGCACCCTTGGTATCGGCACAGATACGCAGTATTTT; CDR3: CASTLGIGTDTQYF
D: .; length: 15; J: TRBJ2-3; size: .; V: TRBV7-2; DNA: TGTGCCAGCAGCCCTCTAGCGCTACCCACAGATACGCAGTATTTT; CDR3: CASSPLALPTDTQYF
D: .; length: 11; J: TRBJ2-7; size: few; V: TRBV29-1; DNA: TGCAGCGTTGGTGGAACCTACGAGCAGTACTTC; CDR3: CSVGGTYEQYF
D: TRBD1; length: 15; J: TRBJ2-2; size: .; V: TRBV14; DNA: TGTGCCAGCAGCCAAGGACAGGGCGGGACCGGGGAGCTGTTTTTT; CDR3: CASSQGQGGTGELFF
D: .; length: 13; J: TRBJ2-5; size: few; V: TRBV11-2; DNA: TGTGCCAGCAGCCCACGGGTGGAAGAGACCCAGTACTTC; CDR3: CASSPRVEETQYF
D: .; length: 14; J: TRBJ2-3; size: .; V: TRBV7-9; DNA: TGTGCCAGCAGCTTCACGGCAGGGCGGAATACGCAGTATTTT; CDR3: CASSFTAGRNTQYF